The rows below give T cell receptor beta chains drawn from one sample of a study of T cells in localized non-small cell lung cancer. Measured with immunoSEQ multiplex PCR; TCRdb has only the in-frame clones, and not every one. The table shows about 25,000 clones, with 80% to 95% occurring only once. The sequences come from peripheral blood, collected before any cancer treatment. These receptors all come from a man aged 35-75 years with stage III squamous cell lung carcinoma. The CDR3 runs from the conserved cysteine through the conserved F or W.

j_gene	v_gene	CDR3aa
TRBJ2-7	TRBV28	CASSFTSKGDEQYF
TRBJ1-2	TRBV19	CASKPGPLRGYTF
TRBJ1-6	TRBV7-6	CASSPRQGNNSPLHF
TRBJ1-2	TRBV5-4	CASSQQGISDYGYTF
TRBJ2-7	TRBV7-3	CASSPPRGTFYYEQYF
TRBJ2-7	TRBV6-5	CASSQGGSYEQYF
TRBJ2-7	TRBV28	CASSSGQGAYEQYF
TRBJ1-5	TRBV4-1	CASSQETGNYQPQHF
TRBJ2-7	TRBV6-5	CASSWGPRGEQYF
TRBJ2-5	TRBV7-2	CASSLVRSVWETQYF
TRBJ2-7	TRBV5-4	CASSLGGLAGTEQYF
TRBJ2-1	TRBV27	CASSPPGLAGVSEQFF
TRBJ1-4	TRBV28	CASSLWGQGAEKLFF
TRBJ1-2	TRBV27	CAGGDRASGYTF